The text below deals with one T cell receptor beta chain. Its recognized antigen is unknown. No base-level quality is on record; no much larger clone is a single base apart. The entry originates in a study of response to subunit inactivated influenza vaccine (dated by TCRdb to 2017 to 2018). Regarding the research as a whole: The study used deep quantitative T cell receptor repertoire profiling to track responses to a trivalent subunit inactivated influenza vaccine. Overall results and qualifications from the work: It was suggested by the authors that each seasonal influenza vaccination may recruit only a limited number of new T cells.

The junction shows trimming of 7 bases on V and 4 bases on J, plus 14 bases between the germline ends. The CDR1 and CDR2 encoded by the germline V gene are SQVTM and ANQGSEA. Spanning cysteine to phenylalanine, the CDR3 consists of 12 amino acids. Only the CDR3 part of the read is kept: 36 bases, read in frame from the first base. Libraries were made using RT-PCR. TCRdb records Illumina HiSeq 2500 as the sequencer. TCRdb passed the public sequencing reads through fastp at Q25 and MiXCR, retaining productive beta sequences. Here each entry gathers all rows of one CDR3 protein and keeps the most common genes and DNA. The table for this sample lists roughly 760,000 distinct CDR3 sequences; around 21% of them were counted only once. The ten largest make up about a tenth of the sample.

This clonotype was obtained from a man in his forties or fifties who received an inactivated influenza vaccine. Donor details come from another sample of the same person, matched by shared clones. This chain is built from TRBV29-1 and TRBJ2-7, and the D gene may be TRBD1, 6 bases matching. The sample was PBMCs from blood, taken around 5 days after vaccination. This receptor has the CDR3 CSASQDRYEQYF. In nucleotide form, the sequence is TGCAGCGCCAGTCAGGACAGATACGAGCAGTACTTC.